The following is a T cell receptor (beta chain) sequence with its context. Its antigen is unidentified. This specimen comes from a study of post-analysis software for immune sequencing data. Study results and caveats: When patients were compared with controls, roughly five TRBV segments were more frequent, TRBV5-6, TRBV5-1 and TRBV20-1 among them.

CDR1 and CDR2 (germline): MNHEY, SVGEGT. The CDR3 is 19 residues long. With V trimmed by 6 bases and J by 2 bases, 17 bases remained unmatched. Carried by the TCR beta cDNA libraries were unique molecular identifiers. Using its own MiXCR run on the PCR reads, TCRdb lists one record per CDR3 protein. The sample includes 400,000 to 500,000 distinct CDR3 sequences, 39% of them seen just once. V usage is TRBV6-2 or TRBV6-3 and J usage is TRBJ2-1; 9 nucleotides agree with TRBD1. This receptor was obtained from a girl aged 2 to 10 with multiple sclerosis. Sequencing was carried out using blood. In nucleotides, the CDR3 is TGTGCCAGCAGCTACCCCTTATTCCGGGACAGGGATACCTACAATGAGCAGTTCTTC. This sequence encodes CASSYPLFRDRDTYNEQFF.